This is a list of T cell receptor beta chains from one sample in a study of cytotoxic CD8 clonotypes in ibrutinib-treated CLL. TCRdb keeps only in-frame clones here, not all; method: immunoSEQ multiplex PCR. The table includes 50,000 to 60,000 clones, less than 90% detected once. The sequencing here drew on PBMCs, taken after 24 months of ibrutinib treatment. The receptors were sampled from a human donor with chronic lymphocytic leukemia. CDR3s include the opening cysteine and the closing phenylalanine or tryptophan. The D gene is left open where the match is weak. Clone size, where shown, is once, few, many, or a class for clones that have expanded.

TRBD2,TRBJ2-1,TRBV10-3,-,TGTGCCATCAGTCTCCAACCGGGACTAGCGGGAATGAATGAGCAGTTCTTC,CAISLQPGLAGMNEQFF
TRBD2,TRBJ2-7,TRBV5-6,-,TGTGCCAGCACCAACATCCTAGCGGGAGCCTACGAGCAGTACTTC,CASTNILAGAYEQYF
-,TRBJ2-1,TRBV19,-,TGTGCCAGTAGTACCGGACAGTACAATGAGCAGTTCTTC,CASSTGQYNEQFF
-,TRBJ2-3,TRBV18,-,TGTGCCAGCTCACCAGGACCCTCTAGCACAGATACGCAGTATTTT,CASSPGPSSTDTQYF
-,TRBJ1-3,TRBV5-4,-,TGTGCCAGCAGCCTCCCCCAGGGCGCTGGAAACACCATATATTTT,CASSLPQGAGNTIYF
-,TRBJ1-5,TRBV7-2,few,TGTGCCAGCAGCTTAGTGGGAGCCAATCAGCCCCAGCATTTT,CASSLVGANQPQHF
-,TRBJ2-2,TRBV29-1,few,TGCAGCGCCGGGCAGGGGACGGGCAGCGGGGAGCTGTTTTTT,CSAGQGTGSGELFF
-,TRBJ1-4,TRBV6-4,few,TGTGCCAGCAGTGATGTGTATGAAAAACTGTTTTTT,CASSDVYEKLFF
TRBD2,TRBJ2-7,TRBV5-1,-,TGCGCCAGCAGCCCACTAGCGGGAGGGCCTGGCGAGCAGTACTTC,CASSPLAGGPGEQYF
-,TRBJ1-3,TRBV7-2,few,TGTGCCAGCAGCTCCATAAGTGGGATCGCAAACACCATATATTTT,CASSSISGIANTIYF
-,TRBJ1-2,TRBV27,-,TGTGCCAGCAGTTTAGGAGGGGCTGTAGGCGGCTACACCTTC,CASSLGGAVGGYTF
TRBD1,TRBJ1-3,TRBV5-1,few,TGCGCCAGCAGCTTGGGACAGGGGACAAGGACTGGAAACACCATATATTTT,CASSLGQGTRTGNTIYF
-,TRBJ1-3,TRBV18,once,TGTGCCAGCTCACCCTCCCAAGAAGCGACTGGAAACACCATATATTTT,CASSPSQEATGNTIYF
-,TRBJ2-5,TRBV28,-,TGTGCCAGCAGTCCTGGACTTCTCATAAACCAAGAGACCCAGTACTTC,CASSPGLLINQETQYF
-,TRBJ2-1,TRBV6-5,-,TGTGCCAGCCGTTCGGCACTGGGGTACAATGAGCAGTTCTTC,CASRSALGYNEQFF
-,TRBJ2-1,TRBV6-1,-,TGTGCCAGCAGGGCGGACAGTAGCTACTACAATGAGCAGTTCTTC,CASRADSSYYNEQFF
TRBD2,TRBJ2-1,TRBV18,-,TGTGCCAGCTCACCACCGGGGACTAGCGGAAACTCCTACAATGAGCAGTTCTTC,CASSPPGTSGNSYNEQFF
-,TRBJ1-1,TRBV19,-,TGTGCCAGTAGTATAGATCCAGGGTTGAACACTGAAGCTTTCTTT,CASSIDPGLNTEAFF
TRBD1,TRBJ2-1,TRBV2,few,TGTGCCAGCGACCGGGACAGGGCATTCAATGAGCAGTTCTTC,CASDRDRAFNEQFF
-,TRBJ2-5,TRBV11-1,-,TGTGCCAGCAAGGCAGTCGGTTGGGAGACCCAGTACTTC,CASKAVGWETQYF
-,TRBJ2-1,TRBV5-5,few,TGTGCCAGCAGCTTCAGTGATGGGTACAATGAGCAGTTCTTC,CASSFSDGYNEQFF
-,TRBJ1-5,TRBV7-9,-,TGTGCCAGCGCCCAACAGGGAAGCAATCAGCCCCAGCATTTT,CASAQQGSNQPQHF
TRBD2,TRBJ2-2,TRBV10-1,-,TGCGCCAGCACCGGGACTAGCGGGAGTGTCGGGGAGCTGTTTTTT,CASTGTSGSVGELFF
TRBD1,TRBJ2-1,TRBV19,-,TGTGCCAGTAGTGGACAGGGGTTGAGCTCCTACAATGAGCAGTTCTTC,CASSGQGLSSYNEQFF
TRBD2,TRBJ2-5,TRBV28,-,TGTGCCAGCAGGAAAGCGGGAGGGCCCCCAGAGACCCAGTACTTC,CASRKAGGPPETQYF
-,TRBJ2-1,TRBV2,-,TGTGCCAGCAGTGATGGGAGTAACAATGAGCAGTTCTTC,CASSDGSNNEQFF
TRBD1,TRBJ1-2,TRBV11-2,-,TGTGCCAGCAGCCTCCCGACAGGGGTTTTTAAGGATGGCTACACCTTC,CASSLPTGVFKDGYTF
-,TRBJ2-2,TRBV9,-,TGTGCCAGCAGCGTAGCCCCGAACACCGGGGAGCTGTTTTTT,CASSVAPNTGELFF
TRBD1,TRBJ2-1,TRBV5-1,-,TGCGCCAGCAGCTTGGCCGGGACAGACTTGCAGTTCTTC,CASSLAGTDLQFF
-,TRBJ1-4,TRBV29-1,-,TGCAGCGTGGGGGGTGAGGCAGGGGCGGATAAACTGTTTTTT,CSVGGEAGADKLFF
-,TRBJ1-3,TRBV4-1,-,TGCGCCAGCAGCCAAATTGAGGACTCTGGAAACACCATATATTTT,CASSQIEDSGNTIYF
TRBD2,TRBJ2-2,TRBV5-1,-,TGCGCCAGCAGCTTGGCCGGGCAGGGAGGGACCGGGGAGCTGTTTTTT,CASSLAGQGGTGELFF
-,TRBJ2-3,TRBV6-4,few,TGTGCCAGCAGTGACTCGTTGGGGGTTGCAGATACGCAGTATTTT,CASSDSLGVADTQYF
-,TRBJ1-1,TRBV5-6,-,TGTGCCAGCAGCTTGGCCGGGCGAGCTATGAACACTGAAGCTTTCTTT,CASSLAGRAMNTEAFF
-,TRBJ2-1,TRBV11-3,-,TGTGCCAGCAGCCTCTCGGATAGTTGGAATGAGCAGTTCTTC,CASSLSDSWNEQFF